This T cell receptor (beta chain) stems from a study of blood T cell repertoires in COVID-19. Background on the study: COVID-19 samples, acute and convalescent, were from the United States, Italy and Spain.

Trimming at V came to 4 bases and at J to 3 bases, leaving 6 bases not matched to a gene. Per germline, CDR1 SGHVS and CDR2 FQNEAQ. The CDR3 length is 15 residues. Sequencing used immunoSEQ multiplex PCR; TCRdb keeps in-frame clones, though not all of them. The sample lists more than 150,000 clones, around 90% occurring once. Sequencing was carried out using peripheral blood. This receptor was obtained from a man between 35 and 55 years old with active or convalescent COVID-19. The chain employs TRBV7-8 and TRBJ1-5; 7 bases match TRBD1. The CDR3 is CASSSDGTANQPQHF. The CDR3 DNA reads TGTGCCAGCAGCTCCGATGGGACAGCCAATCAGCCCCAGCATTTT.